A selection of T cell receptor beta chains follows, all from one sample in a study of blood T cell repertoires in COVID-19. The assay was immunoSEQ multiplex PCR, and TCRdb's table has in-frame clones only and misses some. The sample shows about 210,000 clones, more than 80% of them seen only once. The source material was PBMCs or T cells enriched from blood (not recorded which). These receptors all come from a man aged 35-49 years who had recovered from COVID-19. Both conserved end residues are part of each CDR3. Each record gives: clone size, V gene, J gene, D gene, CDR3 DNA, CDR3 protein. A D gene is named only where the DNA matches it firmly. Rows give clone size only sometimes, using once, few, many, or a class for an expanded clone.

clone size: few
V gene: TRBV19
J gene: TRBJ1-5
D gene: TRBD1
CDR3 DNA: TGTGCCAGTAGCTCGGGACAGGGGTATCAGCCCCAGCATTTT
CDR3 protein: CASSSGQGYQPQHF

clone size: -
V gene: TRBV5-1
J gene: TRBJ2-1
D gene: -
CDR3 DNA: TGCGCCAGCAGCTCCCTCCTAGGGGGCTACAATGAGCAGTTCTTC
CDR3 protein: CASSSLLGGYNEQFF

clone size: -
V gene: TRBV11-2
J gene: TRBJ2-7
D gene: TRBD2
CDR3 DNA: TGTGCCAGCAGCTTAGGGGCTGGCGGGAGGGCCTCCTACGAGCAGTACTTC
CDR3 protein: CASSLGAGGRASYEQYF

clone size: -
V gene: TRBV4-1
J gene: TRBJ2-7
D gene: -
CDR3 DNA: TGCGCCAGCAGCTCCGGGACCCAGGGGTCCTACGAGCAGTACTTC
CDR3 protein: CASSSGTQGSYEQYF

clone size: -
V gene: TRBV29-1
J gene: TRBJ2-7
D gene: TRBD1
CDR3 DNA: TGCAGCGTCGCCCTACAGGGGTACGAGCAGTACTTC
CDR3 protein: CSVALQGYEQYF

clone size: once
V gene: TRBV4-1
J gene: TRBJ1-6
D gene: -
CDR3 DNA: TGCGCCAGCAGCCAGATAGGACAGAAATATAATTCACCCCTCCACTTT
CDR3 protein: CASSQIGQKYNSPLHF

clone size: -
V gene: TRBV2
J gene: TRBJ2-4
D gene: -
CDR3 DNA: TGTGCCAGCAGTGAAGCGCTTCTCGGGGGTATGGCCAAAAACATTCAGTACTTC
CDR3 protein: CASSEALLGGMAKNIQYF

clone size: -
V gene: TRBV18
J gene: TRBJ1-2
D gene: TRBD1
CDR3 DNA: TGTGCCAGCTCACCCACAGGGGTGTATGGCTACACCTTC
CDR3 protein: CASSPTGVYGYTF

clone size: -
V gene: TRBV5-1
J gene: TRBJ2-7
D gene: -
CDR3 DNA: TGCGCCAGCAGCTTGACAGGATTCTCCTACGAGCAGTACTTC
CDR3 protein: CASSLTGFSYEQYF

clone size: -
V gene: TRBV2
J gene: TRBJ2-3
D gene: TRBD1
CDR3 DNA: TGTGCCAGCAGCCCGGGACAGGGGTTTACAGATACGCAGTATTTT
CDR3 protein: CASSPGQGFTDTQYF

clone size: -
V gene: TRBV18
J gene: TRBJ1-6
D gene: TRBD1
CDR3 DNA: TGTGCCAGCTCAACACAGGGGGCTAATTCACCCCTCCACTTT
CDR3 protein: CASSTQGANSPLHF

clone size: -
V gene: TRBV25-1
J gene: TRBJ2-3
D gene: TRBD2
CDR3 DNA: TGTGCCAGCAGTTCAGTAGCGGGAGGGTTCTCCACAGATACGCAGTATTTT
CDR3 protein: CASSSVAGGFSTDTQYF

clone size: -
V gene: TRBV7-9
J gene: TRBJ1-1
D gene: -
CDR3 DNA: TGTGCCAGCAGCTCACCTTGGGGGTCGGGAGTCATGAACACTGAAGCTTTCTTT
CDR3 protein: CASSSPWGSGVMNTEAFF

clone size: -
V gene: TRBV2
J gene: TRBJ2-4
D gene: TRBD1
CDR3 DNA: TGTGCCAGCAGTTTCCCGGGACAGGGGGCGAACATTCAGTACTTC
CDR3 protein: CASSFPGQGANIQYF

clone size: -
V gene: TRBV5-1
J gene: TRBJ2-3
D gene: TRBD1
CDR3 DNA: TGCGCCAGCAGCACGTGGCCAGGGGGTGGGACAGATACGCAGTATTTT
CDR3 protein: CASSTWPGGGTDTQYF

clone size: once
V gene: TRBV5-6
J gene: TRBJ1-2
D gene: -
CDR3 DNA: TGTGCCAGCCTTTCCGGTTTGTTTAACTATGGCTACACCTTC
CDR3 protein: CASLSGLFNYGYTF

clone size: -
V gene: TRBV3-1/TRBV3-2
J gene: TRBJ2-1
D gene: TRBD2
CDR3 DNA: TGTGCCAGCAGCCGGAGACTAGCGGGGGGAAACAATGAGCAGTTCTTC
CDR3 protein: CASSRRLAGGNNEQFF

clone size: -
V gene: TRBV7-7
J gene: TRBJ1-5
D gene: -
CDR3 DNA: TGTGCCAGCAGCTTAGGCGGTCAGCCCCAGCATTTT
CDR3 protein: CASSLGGQPQHF

clone size: -
V gene: TRBV6-5
J gene: TRBJ2-1
D gene: -
CDR3 DNA: TGTGCCAGCAACCGACTAGGGTCTGAGCAGTTCTTC
CDR3 protein: CASNRLGSEQFF

clone size: once
V gene: TRBV11-2
J gene: TRBJ1-2
D gene: -
CDR3 DNA: TGTGCCAGCAGCTTAGACCCAGGGGCACATTACACCTTC
CDR3 protein: CASSLDPGAHYTF

clone size: -
V gene: TRBV10-3
J gene: TRBJ1-2
D gene: TRBD1
CDR3 DNA: TGTGCCATCAGTGGAGCTTGGGACAGGGAAGGAGATGGCTACACCTTC
CDR3 protein: CAISGAWDREGDGYTF

clone size: few
V gene: TRBV7-3
J gene: TRBJ2-2
D gene: -
CDR3 DNA: TGTGCCAGCAGCGCAGGGGCCGGGGAGCTGTTTTTT
CDR3 protein: CASSAGAGELFF

clone size: once
V gene: TRBV25-1
J gene: TRBJ1-6
D gene: TRBD1
CDR3 DNA: TGTGCCAGCTCCAAGACAGGGGTCCTTAATTCACCCCTCCACTTT
CDR3 protein: CASSKTGVLNSPLHF

clone size: once
V gene: TRBV7-3
J gene: TRBJ2-2
D gene: -
CDR3 DNA: TGTGCCAGCAGCTTATCCCAGGGCGGAAGCGGGGAGCTGTTTTTT
CDR3 protein: CASSLSQGGSGELFF

clone size: -
V gene: TRBV12-1
J gene: TRBJ2-1
D gene: -
CDR3 DNA: TGTGCCAGCAGCTTTCTTGTCCGTCTTTGGACAGGAGCGTTGGTGGGAGATGAGCAGTTCTTC
CDR3 protein: CASSFLVRLWTGALVGDEQFF

clone size: -
V gene: TRBV7-9
J gene: TRBJ2-7
D gene: -
CDR3 DNA: TGTGCCAGCAACAGGGACCCTTACGAGCAGTACTTC
CDR3 protein: CASNRDPYEQYF

clone size: -
V gene: TRBV27
J gene: TRBJ2-5
D gene: -
CDR3 DNA: TGTGCCAGCGATGTGAGGGACACTGGACGGGAGACCCAGTACTTC
CDR3 protein: CASDVRDTGRETQYF

clone size: -
V gene: TRBV24-1
J gene: TRBJ1-2
D gene: -
CDR3 DNA: TGTGCCACCAGTGATGCTAGCGATGGCTACACCTTC
CDR3 protein: CATSDASDGYTF

clone size: -
V gene: TRBV4-1
J gene: TRBJ2-1
D gene: TRBD2
CDR3 DNA: TGCGCCATAGAACCTCGGACTAGCGGGGGCAGGACGGGTGAGCAGTTCTTC
CDR3 protein: CAIEPRTSGGRTGEQFF

clone size: -
V gene: TRBV15
J gene: TRBJ2-5
D gene: TRBD1
CDR3 DNA: TGTGCCACCGCGGACAGGGACCCAGGAGAGACCCAGTACTTC
CDR3 protein: CATADRDPGETQYF

clone size: -
V gene: TRBV11-2
J gene: TRBJ2-3
D gene: TRBD2
CDR3 DNA: TGTGCCAGCAGCTTAGCGGGGGGGCAAGTGGGAACAGATACGCAGTATTTT
CDR3 protein: CASSLAGGQVGTDTQYF

clone size: few
V gene: TRBV10-1
J gene: TRBJ2-1
D gene: TRBD1
CDR3 DNA: TGCGCCAGCAGTCAACAGACAGGGAATTTCGCTGAGCAGTTCTTC
CDR3 protein: CASSQQTGNFAEQFF

clone size: -
V gene: TRBV7-8
J gene: TRBJ2-7
D gene: -
CDR3 DNA: TGTGCCAGCAGCTTAGCTTTGGGAGAGTTATCCTACGAGCAGTACTTC
CDR3 protein: CASSLALGELSYEQYF

clone size: -
V gene: TRBV19
J gene: TRBJ1-2
D gene: -
CDR3 DNA: TGTGCCAGTAGCTACGACAGAAACTATGGCTACACCTTC
CDR3 protein: CASSYDRNYGYTF

clone size: -
V gene: TRBV6-5
J gene: TRBJ1-2
D gene: -
CDR3 DNA: TGTGCCAGCAGTTTGGGTCCGGACTCTCTGCGGTATGGCTACACCTTC
CDR3 protein: CASSLGPDSLRYGYTF

clone size: -
V gene: TRBV3-1/TRBV3-2
J gene: TRBJ2-7
D gene: -
CDR3 DNA: TGTGCCAGCAGCCAGGCTTCTAGTAGCTCCTACGAGCAGTACTTC
CDR3 protein: CASSQASSSSYEQYF

clone size: -
V gene: TRBV6-5
J gene: TRBJ1-1
D gene: -
CDR3 DNA: TGTGCCAGCAGTTACTCCAGGCAAACTGAAGCTTTCTTT
CDR3 protein: CASSYSRQTEAFF

clone size: -
V gene: TRBV18
J gene: TRBJ2-1
D gene: -
CDR3 DNA: TGTGCCAGCTCACCCGGGGCAGGGGTTGGCCATGAGCAGTTCTTC
CDR3 protein: CASSPGAGVGHEQFF

clone size: -
V gene: TRBV27
J gene: TRBJ2-5
D gene: -
CDR3 DNA: TGTGCCAGCAGGGAGATAACCCAAGAGACCCAGTACTTC
CDR3 protein: CASREITQETQYF

clone size: -
V gene: TRBV18
J gene: TRBJ2-6
D gene: TRBD1
CDR3 DNA: TGTGCCAGCTCACCGGACAGGCCCTCTGGGGCCAACGTCCTGACTTTC
CDR3 protein: CASSPDRPSGANVLTF

clone size: -
V gene: TRBV30
J gene: TRBJ1-2
D gene: -
CDR3 DNA: TGTGCCTGGAGTTACGGGGCGGGGGGCTACACCTTC
CDR3 protein: CAWSYGAGGYTF

clone size: -
V gene: TRBV12-3/TRBV12-4
J gene: TRBJ1-1
D gene: -
CDR3 DNA: TGTGCCAGCGTGAAAGGGGTTCGCACTGAAGCTTTCTTT
CDR3 protein: CASVKGVRTEAFF

clone size: -
V gene: TRBV5-1
J gene: TRBJ2-3
D gene: -
CDR3 DNA: TGCGCCAGCAGCTTGGAGGGCACTAGCCACACAGATACGCAGTATTTT
CDR3 protein: CASSLEGTSHTDTQYF

clone size: -
V gene: TRBV24-1
J gene: TRBJ2-5
D gene: -
CDR3 DNA: TGTGCCACCAGTGATTTATCAGGGGAGACCCAGTACTTC
CDR3 protein: CATSDLSGETQYF

clone size: once
V gene: TRBV24-1
J gene: TRBJ2-1
D gene: -
CDR3 DNA: TGTGCCACCAGCCAGACTAGCTCCTACAATGAGCAGTTCTTC
CDR3 protein: CATSQTSSYNEQFF

clone size: -
V gene: TRBV6-5
J gene: TRBJ2-5
D gene: TRBD2
CDR3 DNA: TGTGCCAGCAGTTACTCCGGGACTATTTTGGAGACCCAGTACTTC
CDR3 protein: CASSYSGTILETQYF

clone size: -
V gene: TRBV5-1
J gene: TRBJ1-1
D gene: -
CDR3 DNA: TGCGCCAGCAGCTTGGCAGGCAGGGGTTATGAAGCTTTCTTT
CDR3 protein: CASSLAGRGYEAFF

clone size: -
V gene: TRBV24-1
J gene: TRBJ2-1
D gene: -
CDR3 DNA: TGTGCCACCAGTGAGGACAGACTGCCCTACAATGAGCAGTTCTTC
CDR3 protein: CATSEDRLPYNEQFF

clone size: -
V gene: TRBV2
J gene: TRBJ2-6
D gene: TRBD1
CDR3 DNA: TGTGCCAGCAGCCGATATTTGACAGGGCCCGGCTCTGGGGCCAACGTCCTGACTTTC
CDR3 protein: CASSRYLTGPGSGANVLTF

clone size: -
V gene: TRBV12-5
J gene: TRBJ2-7
D gene: TRBD1
CDR3 DNA: TGTGCTAGTGGTTCTGGACAGGGTATCTCCTACGAGCAGTACTTC
CDR3 protein: CASGSGQGISYEQYF

clone size: -
V gene: TRBV5-5
J gene: TRBJ1-2
D gene: -
CDR3 DNA: TGTGCCAGCAGCCCAGCTACAGTGCGCCCCCACTATGGCTACACCTTC
CDR3 protein: CASSPATVRPHYGYTF

clone size: -
V gene: TRBV6-5
J gene: TRBJ1-2
D gene: TRBD1
CDR3 DNA: TGTGCCAGCAGGGACAGGACCTATGGCTACACCTTC
CDR3 protein: CASRDRTYGYTF

clone size: -
V gene: TRBV2
J gene: TRBJ2-3
D gene: -
CDR3 DNA: TGTGCCAGCAGGGCCAAAATTTCAGGGGCAAAGAGCACAGATACGCAGTATTTT
CDR3 protein: CASRAKISGAKSTDTQYF

clone size: -
V gene: TRBV30
J gene: TRBJ2-3
D gene: -
CDR3 DNA: TGTGCCTGGAATGGCGGCCTCACAGATACGCAGTATTTT
CDR3 protein: CAWNGGLTDTQYF

clone size: -
V gene: TRBV29-1
J gene: TRBJ2-7
D gene: -
CDR3 DNA: TGCAGCGTTTCTAATGGACTCCTCTACGAGCAGTACTTC
CDR3 protein: CSVSNGLLYEQYF